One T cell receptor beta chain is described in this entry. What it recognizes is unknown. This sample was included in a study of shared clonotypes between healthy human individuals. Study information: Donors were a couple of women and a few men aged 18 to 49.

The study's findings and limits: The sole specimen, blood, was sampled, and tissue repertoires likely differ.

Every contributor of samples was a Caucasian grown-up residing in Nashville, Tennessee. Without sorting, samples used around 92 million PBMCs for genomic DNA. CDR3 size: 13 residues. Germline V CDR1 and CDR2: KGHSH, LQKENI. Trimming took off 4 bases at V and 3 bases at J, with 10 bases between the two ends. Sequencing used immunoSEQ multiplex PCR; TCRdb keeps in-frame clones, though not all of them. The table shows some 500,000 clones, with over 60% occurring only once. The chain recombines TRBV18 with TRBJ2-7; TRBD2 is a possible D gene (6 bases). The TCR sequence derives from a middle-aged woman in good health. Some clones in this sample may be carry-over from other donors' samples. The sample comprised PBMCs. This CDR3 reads CASSRGTDYEQYF. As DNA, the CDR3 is TGTGCCAGCTCACGGGGGACTGACTACGAGCAGTACTTC.